These T cell receptor beta chains were read from a single sample in a study of cytomegalovirus exposure and HLA in healthy donors. TCRdb's copy holds only in-frame clones and misses some; the assay was immunoSEQ multiplex PCR. This sample has more than 95,000 clones; around 80% occur once, and the top ten carry about 1.1%. Sequenced material: PBMCs. The receptor source for this set is a young woman in good health and CMV-seronegative. Both conserved end residues are part of each CDR3. D genes are given only for firm matches. The size entry is marked missing in some rows and otherwise reads once, few, many or a size class.

V gene,clone size,D gene,J gene,CDR3 DNA,CDR3 protein
TRBV7-9,NA,NA,TRBJ1-1,TGTGCCAGCAGCAACCGGGGCCGGGGGGGGACTGAAGCTTTCTTT,CASSNRGRGGTEAFF
TRBV9,NA,TRBD2,TRBJ2-1,TGTGCCAGCACCCGACTAGCGGGATACAATGAGCAGTTCTTC,CASTRLAGYNEQFF
TRBV10-3,NA,TRBD1,TRBJ1-5,TGTGCCATCAGCAACAGGGGGCGGATTGATAGCAATCAGCCCCAGCATTTT,CAISNRGRIDSNQPQHF
TRBV5-1,NA,TRBD2,TRBJ2-7,TGCGCCAGCAGCCGACTAGCGGGGGGGTTTTACGAGCAGTACTTC,CASSRLAGGFYEQYF
TRBV18,NA,NA,TRBJ2-7,TGTGCCAGCTCACCCCCTAAGTGGGGGGTTGACGACGAGCAGTACTTC,CASSPPKWGVDDEQYF
TRBV10-2,NA,NA,TRBJ1-1,TGCGCCAGCACTATAACAGGTACGCTGAACACTGAAGCTTTCTTT,CASTITGTLNTEAFF
TRBV27,NA,TRBD2,TRBJ2-3,TGTGCCAGCAGTTCCCTCAAGGTTTGGGGGACCTCGGGAGGTACGCAGTATTTT,CASSSLKVWGTSGGTQYF
TRBV11-3,once,TRBD1,TRBJ2-1,TGTGCCAGCAGCCCCGGGACAGGGACTTCGAATGAGCAGTTCTTC,CASSPGTGTSNEQFF
TRBV5-8,NA,NA,TRBJ2-1,TGTGCCAGCAGCTTCCCCAGGGGCTCCTACAATGAGCAGTTCTTC,CASSFPRGSYNEQFF
TRBV28,NA,TRBD1,TRBJ1-5,TGTGCCAGCAGCCCCCCGGACAGGGTTTATCAGCCCCAGCATTTT,CASSPPDRVYQPQHF
TRBV6-1,few,NA,TRBJ2-1,TGTGCCAGCAGTGAAGGTCGGATATGGGCGCGGGTGCCGTACAATGAGCAGTTCTTC,CASSEGRIWARVPYNEQFF
TRBV6-5,NA,NA,TRBJ2-1,TGTGCCACCTCCCTACGGGTTAACGCCTACAATGAGCAGTTCTTC,CATSLRVNAYNEQFF
TRBV7-3,NA,NA,TRBJ1-2,TGTGCCAGCATCGATGGGCGGGGCTATGGCTACACCTTC,CASIDGRGYGYTF
TRBV6-5,NA,NA,TRBJ1-1,TGTGCCAGCAAATCAGGGCAAATGGGTGGCACTGAAGCTTTCTTT,CASKSGQMGGTEAFF
TRBV5-6,NA,NA,TRBJ2-3,TGTGCCAGCAGCTTGTCCGGGACTTCCGTAGATACGCAGTATTTT,CASSLSGTSVDTQYF
TRBV21-1,NA,NA,TRBJ2-7,TGTGCCAGCAGCAACCCCGGGCCGGGGGAGGACGAGCAGTACTTC,CASSNPGPGEDEQYF
TRBV6-7,NA,NA,TRBJ1-2,TGTGCCAGCAGTCTAAGAGGCACGACTTATGGCTACACCTTC,CASSLRGTTYGYTF
TRBV6-6,NA,TRBD1,TRBJ1-6,TGTGCCAGCAGTTATGGGACAGGGTCGGGTAAAAGGCCCCTCCACTTT,CASSYGTGSGKRPLHF
TRBV6-1,NA,TRBD1,TRBJ2-7,TGTGCCAGCAGAAGGACCGGGACAGGTCCGGGCGAGCAGTACTTC,CASRRTGTGPGEQYF
TRBV11-3,NA,NA,TRBJ1-1,TGTGCCAGCAGCCCCGATCTAGGGGGAGCTTTCTTT,CASSPDLGGAFF
TRBV6-5,NA,TRBD2,TRBJ2-7,TGTGCCAGCAGCCCCCGGGGGGGAGCGCGCGCGCAGTACTTC,CASSPRGGARAQYF
TRBV5-1,once,TRBD1,TRBJ1-4,TGCGCCAGCAGCTCGGGACAGGGTGGGAGGTATGAAAAACTGTTTTTT,CASSSGQGGRYEKLFF